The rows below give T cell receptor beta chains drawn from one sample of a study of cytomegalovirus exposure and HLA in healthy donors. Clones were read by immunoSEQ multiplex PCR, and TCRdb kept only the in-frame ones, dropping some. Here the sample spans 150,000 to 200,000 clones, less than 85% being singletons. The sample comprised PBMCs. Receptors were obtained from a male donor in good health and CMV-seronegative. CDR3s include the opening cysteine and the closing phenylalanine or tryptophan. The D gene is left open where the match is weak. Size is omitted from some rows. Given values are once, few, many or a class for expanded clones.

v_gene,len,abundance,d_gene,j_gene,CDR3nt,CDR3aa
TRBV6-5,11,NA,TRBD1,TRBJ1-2,TGTGCCAGCAGTGACAGGGGCGGCTACACCTTC,CASSDRGGYTF
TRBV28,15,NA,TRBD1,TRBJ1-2,TGTGCCAGCAGTTCCGATGGACAGGGGATGGATGGCTACACCTTC,CASSSDGQGMDGYTF
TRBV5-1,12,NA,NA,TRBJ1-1,TGCGCCAGCTCGGGGGGGCTCACTGAAGCTTTCTTT,CASSGGLTEAFF
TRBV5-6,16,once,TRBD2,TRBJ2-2,TGTGCCAGCAGCTTACGGACTAGCGGGAACACCGGGGAGCTGTTTTTT,CASSLRTSGNTGELFF
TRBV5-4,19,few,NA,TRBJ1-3,TGTGCCAGCACCCAGAGGTTTGGAAGACAGACTAGCTCTGGAAACACCATATATTTT,CASTQRFGRQTSSGNTIYF
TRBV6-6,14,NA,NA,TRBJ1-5,TGTGCCAGCAGTTACTCGGGGGGATGGCAGCCCCAGCATTTT,CASSYSGGWQPQHF
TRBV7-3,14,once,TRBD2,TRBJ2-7,TGTGCCAGCAGCTTGGCTAGCGGACCCTACGAGCAGTACTTC,CASSLASGPYEQYF
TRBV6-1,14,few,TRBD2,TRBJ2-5,TGTGCCAGCAAGCGGGAGGTTGGTAAAGAGACCCAGTACTTC,CASKREVGKETQYF
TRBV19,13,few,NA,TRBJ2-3,TGTGCCAGTAGTATTGGGGCGACAGATACGCAGTATTTT,CASSIGATDTQYF
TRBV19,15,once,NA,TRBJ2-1,TGTGCCAGTAGTATGGTGGGGCGGGGATACAATGAGCAGTTCTTC,CASSMVGRGYNEQFF
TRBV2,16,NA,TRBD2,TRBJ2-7,TGTGCCAGCAGTGAAGGGCCTAGCGGGGCCACCTACGAGCAGTACTTC,CASSEGPSGATYEQYF
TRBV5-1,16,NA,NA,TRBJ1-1,TGCGCCAGCAGCCCACTGACAGCATCTCTGGACACTGAAGCTTTCTTT,CASSPLTASLDTEAFF
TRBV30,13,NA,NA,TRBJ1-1,TGTGCCTGGAAAAACAGGGTAGACACTGAAGCTTTCTTT,CAWKNRVDTEAFF
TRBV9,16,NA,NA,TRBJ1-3,TGTGCCAGCAGCGTCTCCTCGACAGTCTCTGGAAACACCATATATTTT,CASSVSSTVSGNTIYF
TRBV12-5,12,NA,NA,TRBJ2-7,TGTGCTAGTGGTTTGTCTGTGTACGAGCAGTACTTC,CASGLSVYEQYF
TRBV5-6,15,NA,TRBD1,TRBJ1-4,TGTGCCAGCAGCTTAGCAGGGGGGACTAATGAAAAACTGTTTTTT,CASSLAGGTNEKLFF
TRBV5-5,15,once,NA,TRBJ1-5,TGTGCCAGCAGCTTAACCTCGGGAACCAATCAGCCCCAGCATTTT,CASSLTSGTNQPQHF
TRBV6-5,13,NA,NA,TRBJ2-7,TGTGCCAGCAGTTCCGGGGGACCCTACGAGCAGTACTTC,CASSSGGPYEQYF
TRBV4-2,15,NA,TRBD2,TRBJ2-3,TGTGCCAGCAGCCAATCGGGGGGGGGCACAGATACGCAGTATTTT,CASSQSGGGTDTQYF
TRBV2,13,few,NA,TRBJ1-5,TGTGCCAGCAGTGGCAGGGAGGGTCAGCCCCAGCATTTT,CASSGREGQPQHF
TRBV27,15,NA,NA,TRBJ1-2,TGTGCCAGCAGTTCCCTGGGTCGAGGCGACTATGGCTACACCTTC,CASSSLGRGDYGYTF
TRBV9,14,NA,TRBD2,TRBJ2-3,TGTGCCAGCCATAGCGGGATCAGCACAGATACGCAGTATTTT,CASHSGISTDTQYF
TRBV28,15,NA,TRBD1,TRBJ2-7,TGTGCCAGCAGGGGGTCCGGGACAGGAGACTACGAGCAGTACTTC,CASRGSGTGDYEQYF
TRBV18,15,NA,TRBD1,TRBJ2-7,TGTGCCAGCTCACCTTACCGGGACAGCTCCTACGAGCAGTACTTC,CASSPYRDSSYEQYF
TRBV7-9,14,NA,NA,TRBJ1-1,TGTGCCAGCAGCTTAGTAACAGGGAACACTGAAGCTTTCTTT,CASSLVTGNTEAFF
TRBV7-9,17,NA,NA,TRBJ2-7,TGTGCCAGCAGCTTCGGCGTGGCGGGAGCCAGGGGCTACGAGCAGTACTTC,CASSFGVAGARGYEQYF
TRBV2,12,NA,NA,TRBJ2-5,TGTGCCAGCAGTGAGTCCGGAGAGACCCAGTACTTC,CASSESGETQYF
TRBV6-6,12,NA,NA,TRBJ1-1,TGTGCCAGCGGGACCGGGGGAACTGAAGCTTTCTTT,CASGTGGTEAFF
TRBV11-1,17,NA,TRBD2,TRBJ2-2,TGTGCCAGCAGCTTAGCCGGGACTAGCGGGAGTAGCGGGGAGCTGTTTTTT,CASSLAGTSGSSGELFF
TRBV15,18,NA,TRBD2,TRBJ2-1,TGTGCCACCAGCAGAGATCTAACTAGCGGGAGTTCCTACAATGAGCAGTTCTTC,CATSRDLTSGSSYNEQFF
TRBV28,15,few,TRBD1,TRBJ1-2,TGTGCCAGCAGTACCCAGGACAGGGTGGACTATGGCTACACCTTC,CASSTQDRVDYGYTF
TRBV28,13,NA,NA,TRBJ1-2,TGTGCCAGCCGTAGTCAGGGGCACTATGGCTACACCTTC,CASRSQGHYGYTF
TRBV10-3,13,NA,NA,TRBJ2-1,TGTGCCATCAGTGTGTCAACTAGCCGCGAGCAGTTCTTC,CAISVSTSREQFF
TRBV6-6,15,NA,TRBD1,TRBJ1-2,TGTGCCAGCAGTTACGAACGACAGGGAACGTATGGCTACACCTTC,CASSYERQGTYGYTF
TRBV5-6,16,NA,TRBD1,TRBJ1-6,TGTGCCAGCAGCTTGAGACTCGGACAGGGGGTTGCACCCCTCCACTTT,CASSLRLGQGVAPLHF
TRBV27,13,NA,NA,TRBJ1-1,TGTGCCAGCAGTCCGGGAGTGAACACTGAAGCTTTCTTT,CASSPGVNTEAFF
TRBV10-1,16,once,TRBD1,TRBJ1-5,TGCGCCAGCCCTTTCGACTGGACAGGGGAAAGTCAGCCCCAGCATTTT,CASPFDWTGESQPQHF
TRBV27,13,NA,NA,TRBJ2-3,TGTGCCAGCACCCAGGATAGCACAGATACGCAGTATTTT,CASTQDSTDTQYF
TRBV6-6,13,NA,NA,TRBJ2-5,TGTGCCAGCAGTTGGGGCAGAGGAGAGACCCAGTACTTC,CASSWGRGETQYF
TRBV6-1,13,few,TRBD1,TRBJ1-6,TGTGCCAGCAGAGGGACAGGGCTTTCACCCCTCCACTTT,CASRGTGLSPLHF
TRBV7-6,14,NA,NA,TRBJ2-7,TGTGCCAGCAGCTTAGCGGGGGGATCCTACGAGCAGTACTTC,CASSLAGGSYEQYF
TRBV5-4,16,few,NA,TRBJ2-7,TGTGCCAGCAGCTTTAATCTCGCCAGGGGCTCCTACGAGCAGTACTTC,CASSFNLARGSYEQYF
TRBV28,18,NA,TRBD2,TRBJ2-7,TGTGCCAGCAGTTCCCAGGGGGGACTAGCGGGAAGCTCCTACGAGCAGTACTTC,CASSSQGGLAGSSYEQYF
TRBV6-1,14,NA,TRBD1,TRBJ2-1,TGTGCCGCAAAGGGACAGTACGTCTACAATGAGCAGTTCTTC,CAAKGQYVYNEQFF
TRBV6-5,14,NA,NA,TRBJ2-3,TGTGCCAGCAGTTACTCCGTGAGCACAGATACGCAGTATTTT,CASSYSVSTDTQYF
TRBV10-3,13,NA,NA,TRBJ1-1,TGTGCCATCAGGGTAAACCAGGGCACTGAAGCTTTCTTT,CAIRVNQGTEAFF
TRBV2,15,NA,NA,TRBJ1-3,TGTGCCAGCCACCAACAGGAGAGCTCTGGAAACACCATATATTTT,CASHQQESSGNTIYF
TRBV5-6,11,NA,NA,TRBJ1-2,TGTGCCAGCAGCAATGGACAGGGCTACACCTTC,CASSNGQGYTF
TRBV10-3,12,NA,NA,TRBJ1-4,TGTGCCATCCGACAGCCTAATGAAAAACTGTTTTTT,CAIRQPNEKLFF
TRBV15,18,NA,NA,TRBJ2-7,TGTGCCACCAGCAGAGGGGGAAACAGAGGAGGACAGCGAACCGAGCAGTACTTC,CATSRGGNRGGQRTEQYF
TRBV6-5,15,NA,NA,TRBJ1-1,TGTGCCAGCAGTTATCATCCCCGAGGGAACACTGAAGCTTTCTTT,CASSYHPRGNTEAFF
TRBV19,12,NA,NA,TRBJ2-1,TGTGCCAGTAGAGGCAGGGGTAATGAGCAGTTCTTC,CASRGRGNEQFF
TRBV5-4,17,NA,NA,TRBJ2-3,TGTGCCAGCAGCTTGCCCAACAGGGATCCTAGCACAGATACGCAGTATTTT,CASSLPNRDPSTDTQYF
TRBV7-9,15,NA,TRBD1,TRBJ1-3,TGTGCCAGCAGCTCCTCCCTGGGGACAGTTAACACCATATATTTT,CASSSSLGTVNTIYF
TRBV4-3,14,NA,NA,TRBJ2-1,TGCGCCAGCAGTCCCGGGTTGGTGGTAAATGAGCAGTTCTTC,CASSPGLVVNEQFF
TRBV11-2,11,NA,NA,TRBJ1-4,TGTGCCAGCGGCGGGGGTGAAAAACTGTTTTTT,CASGGGEKLFF
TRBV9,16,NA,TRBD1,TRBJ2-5,TGTGCCAGCAGCGTAGGGACAGGGACCGCCCTAGTGACCCAGTACTTC,CASSVGTGTALVTQYF
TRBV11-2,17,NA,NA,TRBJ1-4,TGTGCCAGCAGCTTAGTGGCCCCGCGACAGTTGGGTGAAAAACTGTTTTTT,CASSLVAPRQLGEKLFF